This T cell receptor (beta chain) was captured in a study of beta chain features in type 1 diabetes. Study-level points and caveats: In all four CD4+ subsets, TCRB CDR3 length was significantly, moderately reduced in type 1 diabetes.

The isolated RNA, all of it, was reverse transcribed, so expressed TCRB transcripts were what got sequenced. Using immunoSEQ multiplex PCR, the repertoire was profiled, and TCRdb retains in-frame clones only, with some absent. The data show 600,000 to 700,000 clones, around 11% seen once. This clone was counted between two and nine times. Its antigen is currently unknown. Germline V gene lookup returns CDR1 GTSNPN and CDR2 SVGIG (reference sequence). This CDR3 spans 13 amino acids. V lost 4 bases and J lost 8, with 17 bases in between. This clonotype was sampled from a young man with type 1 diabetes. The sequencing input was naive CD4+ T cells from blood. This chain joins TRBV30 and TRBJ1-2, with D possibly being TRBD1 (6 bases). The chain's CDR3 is CAWNRVVSGGYTF. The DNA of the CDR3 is TGTGCCTGGAACAGGGTGGTTTCGGGCGGCTACACCTTC.